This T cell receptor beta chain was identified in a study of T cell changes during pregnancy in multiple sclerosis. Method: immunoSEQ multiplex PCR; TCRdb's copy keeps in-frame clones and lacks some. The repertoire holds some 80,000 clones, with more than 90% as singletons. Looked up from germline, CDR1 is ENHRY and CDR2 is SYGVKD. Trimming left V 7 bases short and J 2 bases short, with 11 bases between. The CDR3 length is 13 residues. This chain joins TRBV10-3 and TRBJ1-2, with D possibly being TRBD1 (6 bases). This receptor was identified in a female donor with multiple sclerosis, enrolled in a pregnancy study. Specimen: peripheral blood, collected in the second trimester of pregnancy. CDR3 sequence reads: CAINFGQNYGYTF. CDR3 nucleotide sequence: TGTGCCATCAATTTCGGACAGAACTATGGCTACACCTTC.